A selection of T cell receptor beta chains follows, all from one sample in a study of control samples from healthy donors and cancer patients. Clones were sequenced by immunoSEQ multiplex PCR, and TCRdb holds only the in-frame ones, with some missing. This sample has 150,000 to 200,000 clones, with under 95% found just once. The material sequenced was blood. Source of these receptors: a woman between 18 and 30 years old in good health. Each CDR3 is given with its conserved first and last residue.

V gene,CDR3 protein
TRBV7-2,CASSFTGRTEAFF
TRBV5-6,CASSLLFPEGNNEQFF
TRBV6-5,CASGNPGQTYEQYF
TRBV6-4,CASSDSSGSYNEQFF
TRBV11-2,CASSPEASGGPRGQYF
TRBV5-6,CASSLTGYQPQHF
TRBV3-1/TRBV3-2,CASSQVGDTQYF
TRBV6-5,CASSYSPGVFQPQHF
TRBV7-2,CASSLAGNYGYTF
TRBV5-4,CASSLKAYGYTF
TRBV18,CASSPGDGNTIYF
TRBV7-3,CASSSTGDSNSPLHF
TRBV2,CASSPGTRGYGYTF
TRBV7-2,CASSLEGAGWEKLFF
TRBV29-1,CSGWTGSNTGELFF
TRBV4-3,CASSQDYVPTGGNTIYF
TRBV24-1,CATSDPGQGVETQYF
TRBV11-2,CASSPAGQGYEQYF
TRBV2,CASSGRTSYEQYF
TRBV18,CASSPPDSSGRSYEQYF
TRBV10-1,CASSVIETGELFF
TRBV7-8,CASSTGQRYEQYF
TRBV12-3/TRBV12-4,CASSFGDYNEQFF
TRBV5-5,CASSSRGLRGAQF
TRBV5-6,CASSFLGSGNTEAFF
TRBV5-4,CASSYPGTGKGYTF
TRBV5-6,CASSVRGTTNEKLFF
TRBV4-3,CASRDIRQGFSPLHF
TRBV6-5,CASKRGNTQYF
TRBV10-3,CAISEWSGDTEAFF
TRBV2,CASRDRQGVAGNTIYF
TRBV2,CASSGPGESPLHF
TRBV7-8,CASSFGTDTQYF
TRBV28,CASIPWEGNTEAFF
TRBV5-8,CASSLGVLSSYEQYF
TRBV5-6,CASSSWTVSISGANVLTF
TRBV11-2,CASSLGEKGLAGVPDTQYF
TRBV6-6,CASSSPSLGGVDGYTF
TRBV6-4,CASSDGTSGSEQYF
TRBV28,CASTRTGHRNTEAFF
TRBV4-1,CASSQVGRGHKNIQYF
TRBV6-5,CASSRDRSNYGYTF